The 14 T cell receptor beta chains given below trace back to one sample, sequenced in a study of radiation and T cells in renal cell carcinoma (TCRdb year 2020). The time point label corresponds to: baseline pretreatment blood. The treatment or condition label corresponds to: 15 Gy SBRT to primary tumor, nephrectomy 4 weeks later. Library generation was performed with the immunoSEQ multiplex PCR assay. In its TCRdb copy, this immuneACCESS table keeps in-frame sequences only and misses some clones. Where compared with another copy, unresolved V genes explain less than half of these, and the others have no known cause. The sample table shows roughly 130,000 clones, and 88% are seen once. 12% of the sample rests with the top ten. The starting material was blood, obtained from a patient whose treatment included radiotherapy and nephrectomy. The receptors were sampled from a woman aged 45-59 years with renal cell carcinoma.

V is TRBV11-2 and J is TRBJ2-1; D is unclear. V lost 5 bases and J 1 base, leaving 15 bases between the germline ends. From germline, CDR1 is SGHAT and CDR2 FQNNGV. The CDR3 covers 16 residues. The CDR3 is CASSPTLDPSYNEQFF. CDR3 in DNA: TGTGCCAGCAGCCCTACACTTGACCCTTCCTACAATGAGCAGTTCTTC.

The V and J genes are TRBV29-1 and TRBJ2-3, with D maybe TRBD2 (6 bases). This CDR3 is 15 amino acids long. In germline, CDR1 is SQVTM, CDR2 ANQGSEA. V was shortened by 3 bases and J by 0 bases, with 13 bases between the two germline ends. The CDR3: CSVDWGLRSTDTQYF. The CDR3 DNA reads as TGCAGCGTTGATTGGGGACTCCGGAGCACAGATACGCAGTATTTT.

The rearrangement links TRBV19 to TRBJ2-7; TRBD2 agrees at 11 bases. Germline V gene lookup returns CDR1 LNHDA and CDR2 SQIVND (reference sequence). The CDR3 loop spans 15 amino acids. Trimming cost V 6 bases and J 0 bases; bases outside gene matches: 4. The CDR3 here is CASRLAGVSSYEQYF. CDR3 in DNA: TGTGCCAGTAGACTAGCGGGGGTCTCCTCCTACGAGCAGTACTTC.

V is TRBV2 and J is TRBJ2-3; D is perhaps TRBD2 (7 bases). V was shortened by 0 bases and J by 6 bases, with 10 bases between the two germline ends. CDR3 length: 14 amino acids. In germline, CDR1 is SNHLY, CDR2 FYNNEI. Here the CDR3 reads CASSEAGGLDTQYF. For the CDR3, the DNA is TGTGCCAGCAGTGAAGCGGGGGGGCTGGATACGCAGTATTTT.

The V and J genes are TRBV7-8 and TRBJ2-7; 12 nucleotides agree with TRBD1. Trimming took 4 bases from V and 7 from J; bases not matched to a gene: 8. CDR3 length: 15 residues. The V gene's germline CDR1 is SGHVS and CDR2 FQNEAQ. CDR3 region: CASSSRGQGAREQYF. CDR3 coding DNA: TGTGCCAGCAGCTCGAGGGGACAGGGGGCGAGAGAGCAGTACTTC.

CDR3 in amino acids: CASSLGQNTGELFF. CDR3 DNA: TGTGCCAGCAGCCTGGGACAGAACACCGGGGAGCTGTTTTTT. The V call is TRBV11-3, the J call TRBJ2-2; D is possibly TRBD1 (6 bases). This CDR3 region has 14 residues. The V end lost 5 bases, the J end lost 1 base, and 8 bases lay between the germline ends. From germline, CDR1 is SGHNT and CDR2 YENEEA.

The chain combines TRBV7-9 with TRBJ2-1; D unclear. This CDR3 spans 17 amino acids. V was pared by 0 bases and J by 7 bases, with 19 bases between. Germline V lookup: CDR1 SEHNR, CDR2 FQNEAQ (reference sequence). CDR3 sequence (DNA): TGTGCCAGCAGCTTAGCGCCCGGGCCCCAACCAAGGAATGAGCAGTTCTTC. Its protein product is CASSLAPGPQPRNEQFF.

The chain couples TRBV29-1 to TRBJ2-2; 8 bases are shared with TRBD2. Germline loops: CDR1 SQVTM, CDR2 ANQGSEA. This CDR3 has 14 amino acids. The V segment lost 4 bases and the J segment 3 bases; nucleotides outside the gene matches: 4. In DNA form, the CDR3 reads TGCAGCGTTGGTCGGGGGGGAGACACCGGGGAGCTGTTTTTT. The encoded protein is CSVGRGGDTGELFF.

V gene TRBV14 combines with J gene TRBJ1-2; D unclear. CDR1 SGHDN and CDR2 FVKESK come from the germline V gene. The CDR3 contains 13 residues. The ends were cut back, 0 bases at V and 7 bases at J, with 9 bases in the middle. The CDR3 DNA reads TGTGCCAGCAGCCAAGACTATTCTACTGGCTACACCTTC. It translates to CASSQDYSTGYTF.

J is TRBJ2-1 and V is TRBV4-2; 7 bases fit TRBD1. Germline V gene data show CDR1 as LGHNA and CDR2 as YNFKEQ. Trimming removed 0 bases from V and 3 bases from J; junction bases left unmatched: 11. CDR3 length equals 18 residues. Here the CDR3 DNA reads TGTGCCAGCAGCCAAGATCTCCCGGGACAGCAGTACTACAATGAGCAGTTCTTC. Translation gives CASSQDLPGQQYYNEQFF.

The rearrangement joins TRBV5-5 to TRBJ1-1; D unresolved. CDR1 SGHKS and CDR2 YYEKEE come from the germline V gene (reference sequence). The CDR3 is made up of 12 amino acids. V lost 5 bases and J lost 8, with 13 bases in between. The CDR3 DNA sequence: TGTGCCAGCAGTCTAGGAGCGAACGAAGCTTTCTTT. Its protein is CASSLGANEAFF.

The chain links TRBV29-1 to TRBJ2-3; tentatively, D is TRBD1 or TRBD2 (5 bases each). Trimming shortened V by 4 bases and J by 5 bases, and 16 bases separated the two germline ends. CDR1 is SQVTM and CDR2 is ANQGSEA in the germline V gene. The CDR3 has 14 residues. The CDR3 DNA reads as TGCAGCGTTGCGGGGACCGACAACCGAGATACGCAGTATTTT. Protein product: CSVAGTDNRDTQYF.

The chain links TRBV9 to TRBJ2-2; no clear D gene. Germline V gene data show CDR1 as SGDLS and CDR2 as YYNGEE. V gave up 3 bases and J gave up 4 bases, with 10 bases separating them. The CDR3 loop spans 14 amino acids. The CDR3 nucleotides read TGTGCCAGCAGCGATGGCGTGGGCACCGGGGAGCTGTTTTTT. Amino acids: CASSDGVGTGELFF.

The genes are TRBV12-5 and TRBJ2-5, with TRBD2 as a possible D gene (5 bases). The V end lost 4 bases, the J end lost 5 bases, and 17 bases lay between the germline ends. The CDR3 runs 15 residues. From germline, CDR1 is LGHNT and CDR2 FRNRAP. In DNA form, the CDR3 reads TGTGCTAGTGGTTCTCCGGACTCGTTTGTCGAGACCCAGTACTTC. Residues: CASGSPDSFVETQYF.